This T cell receptor beta chain was obtained from a study of shared clonotypes between healthy human individuals. General observations from the study: Clonotypes shared by all four sorted-subset donors had higher generation probabilities than non-shared clonotypes.

Several immunoSEQ 96-well plates shared each subset's DNA, each plate a replicate. Per the original data handling: For the immunoSEQ data, sequences were junction-only without quality scores, so filtering differed. Profiling relied on immunoSEQ multiplex PCR, and the TCRdb table lists in-frame clones only, not all of them. That table furnishes V, J and clone size, whereas the DNA furnished D and trimming. The sample contains hundreds of thousands of clones, about three quarters of which appear only once. V lost 1 base, J lost 4 bases, and 11 bases lay in between. The CDR3 has 15 residues. The germline V gene has CDR1 MDHEN and CDR2 SYDVKM. This clone has more than one count but fewer than ten. Its antigen is not identified.

The chain recombines TRBV28 with TRBJ1-3, with D uncertain. The source material was memory CD4+ T cells sorted from blood. This sample's subset: CD45RA-negative fraction. The sequence was obtained from a woman in her thirties in good health. The CDR3 DNA reads TGTGCCAGCAGTTTATCCGTGACTTCCGGAAACACCATATATTTT. Amino acids: CASSLSVTSGNTIYF.